Below, one T cell receptor (beta chain) is given with its context. Its antigen is unknown. The data derive from a study of human T cells and chemical hapten exposure. Overall study findings and caveats: PT1 expanded TCR numbers tracked positively with patch test score.

The CDR3 contains 17 residues. The germline V gene encodes CDR1 SEHNR and CDR2 FQNEAQ (reference sequence). V shed 5 bases and J shed 8 bases, with 24 bases lying between them. Time point noted: pre-sensitization, week 0. The treatment denotes: therapeutic diphenylcyclopropenone sensitization with weekly scalp DPC. The total RNA was obtained from whole blood that was not fractionated. Library construction involved attaching unique molecular identifiers to individual cDNA molecules, which allowed quantitative, reproducible TCR counting. TCRdb reprocessed the RACE reads via MiXCR and lists one record per CDR3 protein. The sample shows 280,000 or so distinct CDR3 sequences, roughly 8% of them seen only once.

The source was whole blood, collected in connection with sensitization to the hapten diphenylcyclopropenone (DPC). The sequence was collected from a man in his late teens or twenties with alopecia areata. Some clones in this sample may be carry-over from other donors' samples. This chain uses TRBV7-9 with TRBJ1-4; D gene unclear. CDR3 sequence (DNA): TGTGCCAGCAGCCCTATACCCGGGAGGGCTAGGGAAGAAAAACTGTTTTTT. Translated: CASSPIPGRAREEKLFF.